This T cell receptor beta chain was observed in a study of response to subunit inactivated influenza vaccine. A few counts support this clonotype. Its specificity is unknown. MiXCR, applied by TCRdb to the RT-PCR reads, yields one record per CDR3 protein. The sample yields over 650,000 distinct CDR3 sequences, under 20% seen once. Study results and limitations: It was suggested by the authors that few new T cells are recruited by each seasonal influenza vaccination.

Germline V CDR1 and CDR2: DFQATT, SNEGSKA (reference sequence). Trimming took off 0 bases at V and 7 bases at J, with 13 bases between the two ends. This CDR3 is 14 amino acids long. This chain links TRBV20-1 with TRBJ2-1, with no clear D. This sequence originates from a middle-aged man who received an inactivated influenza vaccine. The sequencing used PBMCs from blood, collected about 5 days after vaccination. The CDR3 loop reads CSARDLQTWNEQFF. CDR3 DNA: TGCAGTGCTAGAGATTTGCAAACGTGGAATGAGCAGTTCTTC.